This T cell receptor beta chain was sequenced for a study of cytomegalovirus exposure and HLA in healthy donors. This clone has just a few counts. PCR was performed using 60 Vbeta and 13 Jbeta primers. Only in-frame clones appear in the TCRdb table, and some are missing; sequencing was by immunoSEQ multiplex PCR. The sample contains 150,000 to 200,000 clones, 79% of which appear only once. V dropped 6 bases and J dropped 5; count of bases not matched to a gene: 9. The CDR3 covers 15 residues. Germline-derived CDR1 and CDR2 are MNHNY and SVGAGI (reference sequence). Sample: PBMCs. The V and J genes are TRBV6-6 and TRBJ2-7; 11 bases map to TRBD2. The TCR sequence derives from a young woman in good health and CMV-seropositive. This CDR3 reads CASSQTSGSRHEQYF. The CDR3 bases are TGTGCCAGCAGCCAAACTAGCGGGAGTCGCCACGAGCAGTACTTC.